This T cell receptor beta chain appears in the sequencing data of a study of beta chain features in type 1 diabetes. Notes on the study in general: It was not settled here whether HLA type affects TCRB rearrangement. Insertions at VDJ junctions were less frequent in type 1 diabetes patients. These patients also deleted more nucleotides at the same junctions. Type 1 diabetes patients had moderately but significantly shorter TCRB CDR3s in all four CD4+ subsets. The study found that naive, central memory and Treg TCRB repertoires appeared more similar in patients than in healthy donors.

cDNA synthesis used the whole RNA isolate, giving expressed TCRB sequences. Sequencing of naive, central memory and regulatory T cell samples gave an average of approximately 3.3 million reads. Clones were sequenced by immunoSEQ multiplex PCR, and TCRdb holds only the in-frame ones, with some missing. Of 300,000 to 350,000 clones listed, about 14% are singletons. The germline gives CDR1 LNHDA, CDR2 SQIVND (reference sequence). The CDR3 length is 16 residues. Trimming shortened V by 3 bases and J by 4 bases, and 18 bases separated the two germline ends. In the case of this clone: The antigen remains undetermined.

Sequencing used naive CD4+ T cells from blood. This receptor was obtained from a woman younger than 35 with type 1 diabetes. The rearrangement joins TRBV19 to TRBJ1-1; D unresolved. The CDR3 bases are TGTGCCAGTAGTATGGGTTTCGGGAGGGTCGGCACTGAAGCTTTCTTT. It yields the protein CASSMGFGRVGTEAFF.